Listed here are 19 T cell receptor beta chains from one sample, sequenced in a study of blood T cell repertoires in COVID-19. The method was immunoSEQ multiplex PCR; TCRdb's version includes in-frame clones alone and lacks a portion of them. The sample records approximately 240,000 clones, approximately 82% being singletons. Sequenced sample: peripheral blood. The receptors originated from a woman aged 40 to 50 who had recovered from COVID-19.

The J gene is TRBJ2-2, the V gene TRBV7-2; possible D gene TRBD1, 5 bases. CDR1 is SGHTA, CDR2 FQGNSA, per germline. The V end lost 5 bases, the J end lost 2 bases, and 12 bases lay between the germline ends. This CDR3 has 15 residues. The CDR3 DNA reads TGTGCCAGCAGCCAAATTACAGGAAACACCGGGGAGCTGTTTTTT. Its translation: CASSQITGNTGELFF. The whole variable domain, filled in from reference TRBV7-2 and TRBJ2-2, reads GAGVSQSPSNKVTEKGKDVELRCDPISGHTALYWYRQSLGQGLEFLIYFQGNSAPDKSGLPSDRFSAERTGGSVSTLTIQRTQQEDSAVYLCASSQITGNTGELFFGEGSRLTVL.

The chain combines TRBV5-1 with TRBJ1-4; no clear D. Germline assignment: CDR1 SGHRS and CDR2 YFSETQ. The V end was cut by 0 bases, the J end by 8 bases, with 11 bases between. The CDR3 totals 14 residues. CDR3 protein: CASSLGGRQEKLFF. Here the CDR3 DNA reads TGCGCCAGCAGCTTGGGAGGTAGGCAGGAAAAACTGTTTTTT.

The J gene is TRBJ2-1, the V gene TRBV18; 7 bases line up with TRBD1. Germline V gene lookup returns CDR1 KGHSH and CDR2 LQKENI. With 3 bases clipped from V and 8 bases from J, the junction kept 7 bases outside the gene matches. CDR3 size: 14 residues. The CDR3 nucleotides are TGTGCCAGCTCACCGACAGGGTGGTCTGATGAGCAGTTCTTC. As protein: CASSPTGWSDEQFF.

The gene calls are TRBV7-9 and TRBJ2-7, with a possible D match to TRBD2 (6 bases). The CDR3 is made up of 14 amino acids. CDR1 SEHNR and CDR2 FQNEAQ come from the germline V gene (reference sequence). Between the trimmed V and J ends, which lost 4 bases and 3 bases, there was a span of 13 bases. The CDR3 sequence: CASSSRWGDYEQYF. The DNA of the CDR3 is TGTGCCAGCAGCTCGCGTTGGGGGGACTACGAGCAGTACTTC.

The CDR3 protein is CASSPGVGGYTF. CDR3 DNA sequence: TGTGCCAGCAGCCCCGGGGTAGGTGGCTACACCTTC. The gene calls are TRBV12-3 or TRBV12-4 and TRBJ1-2; D not resolved. This CDR3 is built from 12 residues. V was shortened by 6 bases and J by 7 bases, with 12 bases between the two germline ends.

The chain carries TRBV18 and TRBJ1-5; D perhaps matches TRBD1 (5 bases). Deletions cut 3 bases from V and 3 bases from J, with 12 bases between. Germline V gene data show CDR1 as KGHSH and CDR2 as LQKENI. The CDR3 runs to 15 residues. The chain's CDR3 is CASSPMGRVNQPQHF. The CDR3 DNA is TGTGCCAGCTCACCGATGGGCAGGGTCAATCAGCCCCAGCATTTT.

The chain is built from TRBV14 and TRBJ2-3; 7 bases are shared with TRBD1. Germline-derived CDR1 and CDR2 are SGHDN and FVKESK. J was trimmed by 2 bases and V by 0 bases; bases with no gene match: 5. The CDR3 totals 16 residues. CDR3 coding DNA: TGTGCCAGCAGCCAAGATGACAGGGTGTTCACAGATACGCAGTATTTT. The encoded protein is CASSQDDRVFTDTQYF.

The rearrangement links TRBV29-1 to TRBJ1-1; TRBD1 matches at 10 bases. The V gene end was trimmed by 7 bases and the J gene end by 6 bases; junction bases not matched to a gene: 2. The germline V gene encodes CDR1 SQVTM and CDR2 ANQGSEA. This CDR3 has 11 amino acids. The CDR3 DNA sequence: TGCAGCGGCGGACAGGGGGCTGAAGCTTTCTTT. This encodes CSGGQGAEAFF.

The rearrangement joins TRBV3-1 (or the pseudogene TRBV3-2) to TRBJ1-1, with D uncertain. The CDR3 is 12 amino acids. Germline V lookup: CDR1 LGHDT, CDR2 YNNKEL (reference sequence). Trimming left V 8 bases short and J 0 bases short, with 7 bases between. CDR3 bases: TGTGCCAGCGGTCGAGTGAACACTGAAGCTTTCTTT. Protein: CASGRVNTEAFF.

There are a few counts of this clone. This chain links TRBV4-2 with TRBJ1-3; 8 positions match TRBD1. CDR1 and CDR2 from the germline V gene are LGHNA and YNFKEQ. Trimming cost V 3 bases and J 2 bases; bases outside gene matches: 3. The CDR3 loop spans 15 amino acids. This chain's CDR3 is CASSQQQGAGNTIYF. In DNA, the CDR3 is TGTGCCAGCAGCCAGCAACAGGGGGCTGGAAACACCATATATTTT.

The chain links TRBV7-2 to TRBJ2-3; 9 positions match TRBD2. CDR1 is SGHTA and CDR2 is FQGNSA in the germline V gene. Trimming cost V 7 bases and J 4 bases; bases outside gene matches: 15. The CDR3 covers 17 residues. In nucleotides, the CDR3 is TGTGCCAGCACCTTTATGGTCTTGCGGGGGGGCGCAGATACGCAGTATTTT. As protein: CASTFMVLRGGADTQYF.

This chain joins TRBV5-1 and TRBJ2-7; TRBD2 aligns across 14 bases. Unmatched junction bases numbered 4, after V lost 5 bases and J lost 6 bases. The CDR3 is 14 residues long. Germline V gene data show CDR1 as SGHRS and CDR2 as YFSETQ. The CDR3 DNA follows: TGCGCCAGCAGAACCGGGACTAGCGGGGGCGAGCAGTACTTC. Amino acid sequence: CASRTGTSGGEQYF.

The rearrangement uses TRBV6-5 and TRBJ1-4; 9 bases are shared with TRBD1. The CDR3 has 14 amino acids. J was trimmed by 7 bases and V by 2 bases; bases with no gene match: 2. Germline CDR1 MNHEY, CDR2 SVGAGI. The DNA for the CDR3 is TGTGCCAGCAGTTACGGGACAGGGAGTGAAAAACTGTTTTTT. It translates to CASSYGTGSEKLFF.

The chain carries TRBV5-8 and TRBJ1-5, with D perhaps matching TRBD1 (5 bases). There are 17 residues in the CDR3. Germline lookup yields CDR1 SGHTS and CDR2 YDEGEE. Trimming left V 0 bases short and J 0 bases short, with 13 bases between. CDR3 nucleotide sequence: TGTGCCAGCAGCTTGGACGGGGGGGGAAATAGCAATCAGCCCCAGCATTTT. Translated, it gives CASSLDGGGNSNQPQHF.

The chain joins TRBV7-2 to TRBJ2-6; D is uncertain. CDR1 is SGHTA, CDR2 FQGNSA, per germline. This CDR3 comprises 16 residues. V gave up 5 bases and J gave up 1 base, with 12 bases separating them. CDR3 sequence: CASSPWANSGANVLTF. The CDR3 DNA sequence: TGTGCCAGCAGCCCCTGGGCCAATTCTGGGGCCAACGTCCTGACTTTC.

This clone has just one count. This sequence joins TRBV10-3 and TRBJ2-5; weak D call: TRBD1 (5 bases). Trimming shortened V by 8 bases and J by 0 bases, and 13 bases separated the two germline ends. CDR1 ENHRY and CDR2 SYGVKD come from the germline V gene. The CDR3 extends over 14 amino acids. As DNA, the CDR3 is TGTGCCATCGCGCGAGTAGGGGACCAAGAGACCCAGTACTTC. Amino acids: CAIARVGDQETQYF.

The CDR3 sequence is CASSLVPPWTGLSDTQYF. The CDR3 coding sequence is TGTGCCAGCAGCTTAGTACCCCCATGGACAGGGCTTTCAGATACGCAGTATTTT. J is TRBJ2-3 and V is TRBV11-2; 8 nucleotides match TRBD1. The CDR3 runs to 18 residues. The ends lost 1 base at V and 4 bases at J; junction bases unmatched: 13. Germline-derived CDR1 and CDR2 are SGHAT and FQNNGV.

This sequence joins TRBV2 and TRBJ1-1, with TRBD1 matching 9 bases. V was clipped by 5 bases and J by 5 bases; unmatched bases: 15. The CDR3 loop spans 17 amino acids. CDR1 is SNHLY, CDR2 FYNNEI, per germline. CDR3 protein: CASSFTGTGMRRTEAFF. The CDR3 bases are TGTGCCAGCAGTTTCACCGGGACAGGGATGCGGAGGACTGAAGCTTTCTTT.

This chain uses TRBV4-2 with TRBJ2-3; D is ambiguous. CDR1 and CDR2 from the germline V gene are LGHNA and YNFKEQ. The CDR3 is made up of 15 amino acids. V lost 0 bases, J lost 4 bases, and 11 bases lay in between. CDR3 DNA sequence: TGTGCCAGCAGCCAAGATGGTCTGATAGCAGATACGCAGTATTTT. Its protein is CASSQDGLIADTQYF.